Each of the 20 T cell receptor beta chains below was sequenced from the same sample in a study of T cells in Graves' hyperthyroidism and ophthalmopathy. From RNA transcripts, TCR beta CDR3 regions were amplified. TCR CDR3 regions were first amplified by RT-PCR with HTBI primers. Each CDR3 protein is one row after TCRdb ran MiXCR on the multiplex PCR reads. Among around 600,000 distinct CDR3 sequences listed, 14% were seen once. Sequenced input: blood. The receptors originated from a woman between 45 and 65 years old with Graves' ophthalmopathy.

This clonotype was found a few times. The V call is TRBV10-3, the J call TRBJ1-1, with 8 bases identical to TRBD1. Germline-derived CDR1 and CDR2 are ENHRY and SYGVKD. V shed 2 bases, J shed 5 bases, and the junction held 4 bases outside the gene matches. This CDR3 comprises 14 residues. CDR3 DNA: TGTGCCATCAGTGAGGAACAGGGGGGGACTGAAGCTTTCTTT. This gives the protein CAISEEQGGTEAFF.

The sample holds many counts of this clonotype. DNA for the CDR3: TGTGCCAGCGACGTGAGCGGGGGCGTGAACACTGAAGCTTTCTTT. It encodes CASDVSGGVNTEAFF. The rearrangement links TRBV5-6 to TRBJ1-1; D might be TRBD1 (6 bases). V lost 7 bases, J lost 0 bases, and 16 bases lay in between. The CDR3 consists of 15 residues. The germline V gene encodes CDR1 SGHDT and CDR2 YYEEEE. The complete variable domain, with remaining parts taken from reference TRBV5-6 and TRBJ1-1, reads DAGVTQSPTHLIKTRGQQVTLRCSPKSGHDTVSWYQQALGQGPQFIFQYYEEEERQRGNFPDRFSGHQFPNYSSELNVNALLLGDSALYLCASDVSGGVNTEAFFGQGTRLTVV.

There are many counts of this clonotype. The V call is TRBV6-5, the J call TRBJ2-3; D is unresolved. The CDR3 is 13 amino acids. Trimming removed 0 bases at V and 2 bases at J, with 3 bases between. Germline lookup yields CDR1 MNHEY and CDR2 SVGAGI. The CDR3 nucleotides are TGTGCCAGCAGTTACTCGTCCACAGATACGCAGTATTTT. It codes for CASSYSSTDTQYF.

This clonotype was detected ten times or more. J is TRBJ2-4 and V is TRBV7-9; D is possibly TRBD2 (5 bases). Per the germline V gene, CDR1 is SEHNR and CDR2 is FQNEAQ (reference sequence). The CDR3 is 15 amino acids. V was trimmed by 1 base and J by 0 bases, leaving 7 bases between them. The chain's CDR3 is CASSLEEGAKNIQYF. The CDR3 DNA follows: TGTGCCAGCAGCTTAGAAGAGGGAGCCAAAAACATTCAGTACTTC.

Concerning this clonotype: A much larger clone differs from this one at a single base, so this may be a read error. The chain employs TRBV7-2 and TRBJ2-2, with D perhaps matching TRBD2 (5 bases). Germline assignment: CDR1 SGHTA and CDR2 FQGNSA. The CDR3 is 16 amino acids. This CDR3 reads CASSLAGFANTGKLFF. In DNA, the CDR3 is TGTGCCAGCAGCTTAGCTGGGTTCGCGAACACCGGGAAGCTGTTTTTT.

This chain connects TRBV20-1 to TRBJ2-1; 8 bases are a match to TRBD2. The CDR3 spans 18 residues. Per the germline V gene, CDR1 is DFQATT and CDR2 is SNEGSKA (reference sequence). Trimming took 0 bases from V and 0 from J; bases not matched to a gene: 10. The CDR3: CSAREGSGMRSSYNEQFF. DNA for the CDR3: TGCAGTGCTAGAGAAGGTAGCGGGATGAGGAGCTCCTACAATGAGCAGTTCTTC.

This chain uses TRBV4-2 with TRBJ1-5, with D perhaps TRBD1 (5 bases). Germline V lookup: CDR1 LGHNA, CDR2 YNFKEQ. V lost 0 bases, J lost 7 bases, and 13 bases lay in between. The CDR3 consists of 15 residues. CDR3: CASSQDKRGRQPQHF. CDR3 in DNA: TGTGCCAGCAGCCAAGATAAGAGGGGTCGACAGCCCCAGCATTTT.

This clonotype came up many times. The chain combines TRBV7-3 with TRBJ2-3; TRBD2 matches 7 bases. After removal of 5 bases from V and 5 bases from J, the junction contained 10 bases not matched to a gene. The CDR3 is 15 residues long. Per germline, CDR1 SGHTA and CDR2 FQGTGA. The chain's CDR3 is CASSPIGLVEDTQYF. In DNA form, the CDR3 reads TGTGCCAGCAGCCCCATTGGACTAGTCGAAGATACGCAGTATTTT.

This chain links TRBV20-1 with TRBJ2-7, with 7 bases that match TRBD1. The CDR3 spans 14 residues. The junction had 10 bases not matched to a gene; V was cut back by 5 bases and J by 3 bases. In germline, CDR1 is DFQATT, CDR2 SNEGSKA (reference sequence). The CDR3 protein is CSAQGLTGIYEQYF. The CDR3 bases are TGCAGTGCTCAAGGATTGACAGGGATCTACGAGCAGTACTTC.

This clonotype appeared many times. This sequence joins TRBV12-3 or TRBV12-4 and TRBJ2-3; 9 positions agree with TRBD2. The V gene end was trimmed by 2 bases and the J gene end by 3 bases; junction bases not matched to a gene: 6. The CDR3 length is 16 residues. This CDR3 reads CASSLYLAGTTDTQYF. In nucleotides, the CDR3 is TGTGCCAGCAGTTTATATCTAGCGGGAACAACAGATACGCAGTATTTT.

As to this clonotype: Mismatch with germline at one junction end may stem from a read error. J is TRBJ2-2 and V is TRBV7-9; maybe TRBD1 (6 bases). This CDR3 is 14 amino acids long. Germline CDR1 is SEHNR and CDR2 is FQNEAQ (reference sequence). The CDR3 nucleotides read TGTGCCTGCAGAACAGGGAGTAACACCGGGGAGCTGTTTTTT. This translates into CACRTGSNTGELFF.

This clonotype was recorded a few times. This rearrangement joins TRBV24-1 to TRBJ2-5; 7 nucleotides match TRBD2. Germline CDR1 KGHDR, CDR2 SFDVKD. This CDR3 is built from 16 residues. V shed 3 bases and J 4 bases; nucleotides not matched to a gene: 10. Here the CDR3 reads CATSDKIEKRGETQYF. As DNA, the CDR3 is TGTGCCACCAGTGATAAAATTGAGAAGCGGGGAGAGACCCAGTACTTC.

This clonotype was found a few times. The chain joins TRBV28 to TRBJ1-2; tentative D call: TRBD1 (5 bases). CDR1 and CDR2 (germline): MDHEN, SYDVKM. The V end lost 3 bases, the J end lost 7 bases, and 9 bases lay between the germline ends. The CDR3 is made up of 12 amino acids. The CDR3 is CASSLGDFGYTF. The CDR3 nucleotides are TGTGCCAGCAGTTTGGGGGATTTTGGCTACACCTTC.

This clonotype was picked up many times. As DNA, the CDR3 is TGTGCCTGGGAGTATACCGGGACCAGGGATACGCAGTATTTT. It translates to CAWEYTGTRDTQYF. V usage is TRBV30 and J usage is TRBJ2-3; D may be TRBD1 or TRBD2 (5 bases each). Germline CDR1 GTSNPN, CDR2 SVGIG (reference sequence). CDR3 length: 14 residues. V was trimmed by 5 bases and J by 6 bases, leaving 18 bases between them.

This clonotype came up a few times. The rearrangement links TRBV28 to TRBJ1-3, with D unresolved. Looked up from germline, CDR1 is MDHEN and CDR2 is SYDVKM. The CDR3 spans 16 residues. V was clipped by 6 bases and J by 2 bases, with 17 bases between them. The CDR3 loop reads CASSLIGQFPGNTIYF. The CDR3 DNA sequence: TGTGCCAGCAGCCTAATAGGGCAGTTCCCTGGAAACACCATATATTTT.

This clonotype occurred many times. The chain carries TRBV28 and TRBJ2-1; the D is unclear. The germline CDR1 and CDR2 sequences are MDHEN and SYDVKM. Trimming shortened V by 5 bases and J by 5 bases, and 7 bases separated the two germline ends. This CDR3 is 12 amino acids long. In DNA, the CDR3 is TGTGCCAGCAGTCTATCGAACAATGAGCAGTTCTTC. Its protein is CASSLSNNEQFF.

This clonotype occurred many times. The chain carries TRBV20-1 and TRBJ2-1; D possibly matches TRBD1 or TRBD2 (5 bases each). The ends were cut back, 5 bases at V and 7 bases at J, with 15 bases in the middle. The CDR3 runs 13 residues. Germline V lookup: CDR1 DFQATT, CDR2 SNEGSKA (reference sequence). The DNA for the CDR3 is TGCAGTGCTTTCGGGGCCCTAGGGAATGAGCAGTTCTTC. It specifies CSAFGALGNEQFF.

In its sample, this clonotype was seen many times. The chain has TRBV6-1 and TRBJ2-3, with 8 bases matching TRBD2. V dropped 3 bases and J dropped 1; count of bases not matched to a gene: 6. CDR1 MNHNS and CDR2 SASEGT come from the germline V gene. This CDR3 has 16 amino acids. The CDR3 bases are TGTGCCAGCAGTGAGGTGGAGCGGGGGCGCACAGATACGCAGTATTTT. Its protein is CASSEVERGRTDTQYF.

This clonotype appeared many times. V usage is TRBV2 and J usage is TRBJ2-1, with TRBD2 matching 10 bases. J gave up 9 bases and V 4 bases, and 9 bases lay outside the gene matches. The germline CDR1 and CDR2 sequences are SNHLY and FYNNEI. The CDR3 is 15 amino acids. The CDR3 bases are TGTGCCAGCAGTGCTCTAGCGGGAGAGACGGGTGAGCAGTTCTTC. Its translation: CASSALAGETGEQFF.

The chain combines TRBV7-2 with TRBJ1-4, with TRBD1 matching 8 bases. The CDR3 is made up of 13 amino acids. V was pared by 6 bases and J by 8 bases, with 5 bases of the junction left unmatched. Germline lookup yields CDR1 SGHTA and CDR2 FQGNSA. The CDR3 sequence: CASSQQGGEKLFF. DNA for the CDR3: TGTGCCAGCAGTCAACAGGGGGGCGAAAAACTGTTTTTT.